This TCR beta chain stems from a study of Graves' ophthalmopathy and Graves' hyperthyroidism. Amplified TCR beta CDR3 regions were obtained using RNA transcripts as template. RT-PCR in the first round used HTBI primers; a second-round multiplex PCR followed. Via MiXCR, TCRdb re-called the multiplex PCR reads, giving one row per CDR3 protein. The data show some 350,000 distinct CDR3 sequences, approximately 18% seen once. This CDR3 comprises 20 residues. From germline, CDR1 is DFQATT and CDR2 SNEGSKA (reference sequence). The junction had 11 bases not matched to a gene; V was cut back by 0 bases and J by 0 bases. Regarding the study as a whole: As the model predicted ophthalmopathy progression, it achieved a sensitivity of 70.59% and a specificity of about 72%. Blood samples also showed most expanded thyroid clonotypes exceeding 0.001 frequency.

This clonotype was counted many times. The antigen is undetermined. The chain recombines TRBV20-1 with TRBJ2-2, with 12 nucleotides matching TRBD2. The sequence came from an adult woman with stable Graves' hyperthyroidism. Input material: peripheral blood. Here the CDR3 reads CSAREGLAGGHKTNTGELFF. As DNA, the CDR3 is TGCAGTGCTAGAGAGGGGCTAGCGGGAGGGCACAAAACGAACACCGGGGAGCTGTTTTTT.